This T cell receptor beta chain was found in a study of T cell repertoires in cytomegalovirus infection. Study details: Public TCR beta signatures were indicative of both CMV infection and a matching HLA type.

TCRdb ran MiXCR on the reads and lists one entry per CDR3 protein. The top ten clones hold more than 20% of a sample with around 530,000 distinct CDR3 sequences, about 15% of them seen once. The study's findings and limits: The ex vivo response showed dominance by HLA-C-restricted CMV-specific TCR beta clonotypes.

Concerning this clonotype: Its specificity is unknown.

Germline CDR1 PRHDT, CDR2 FYEKMQ (reference sequence). With 0 bases clipped from V and 0 bases from J, the junction kept 7 bases outside the gene matches. There are 18 residues in the CDR3. V gene TRBV13 combines with J gene TRBJ2-3, with 9 bases identical to TRBD2. This TCR derives from a human donor in good health (CMV status not recorded). Some clones in this sample may be carry-over from other donors' samples. The sample consisted of CD8+ T cells from PBMCs. The CDR3 here is CASSLGASGIPSTDTQYF. DNA of the CDR3: TGTGCCAGCAGCTTAGGGGCTAGCGGGATTCCTAGCACAGATACGCAGTATTTT.